What follows are 21 T cell receptor beta chains derived from one specimen sequenced in a study of PD-1 blockade in classical Hodgkin lymphoma. Here immunoSEQ multiplex PCR was the method, and the copy in TCRdb shows in-frame clones only, minus some. Among about 40,000 clones listed, more than 75% were seen once. With no exception, relapse followed autologous stem cell transplantation in all patients, and brentuximab vedotin exposure varied. The specimen comprised peripheral blood mononuclear cells (PBMCs), sampled at baseline. These receptors all come from a human donor with classical Hodgkin lymphoma.

This chain uses TRBV6-5 with TRBJ1-1, with D maybe TRBD1 (6 bases). The CDR3 has 11 amino acids. Germline V gives CDR1 MNHEY, CDR2 SVGAGI. V lost 6 bases and J 11 bases, leaving 13 bases between the germline ends. The CDR3 DNA follows: TGTGCCAGCAGCCGGGGGCGCGCGGCTTTCTTT. As protein: CASSRGRAAFF.

The rearrangement joins TRBV5-6 to TRBJ2-6; D remains unclear. CDR1 is SGHDT and CDR2 is YYEEEE in the germline V gene. The CDR3 contains 14 residues. V was trimmed by 3 bases and J by 2 bases, leaving 6 bases between them. CDR3 DNA sequence: TGTGCCAGCAGCTCCAGCGCTGGGGCCAACGTCCTGACTTTC. Residues: CASSSSAGANVLTF.

This chain uses TRBV28 with TRBJ2-1; D not resolved. Trimming removed 6 bases at V and 8 bases at J, with 14 bases between. Germline V gives CDR1 MDHEN, CDR2 SYDVKM. The CDR3 length is 13 residues. The CDR3, as DNA: TGTGCCAGCAGCCCCCCCTCCTGGGATGAGCAGTTCTTC. Translation: CASSPPSWDEQFF.

V gene TRBV6-6 combines with J gene TRBJ2-7; D unclear. The ends were cut back, 6 bases at V and 7 bases at J, with 16 bases in the middle. The CDR3 is 13 amino acids. Germline CDR1 MNHNY, CDR2 SVGAGI (reference sequence). The CDR3 region is CASRLDRWNEQYF. The CDR3 DNA sequence: TGTGCCAGCAGACTGGACCGTTGGAATGAGCAGTACTTC.

This chain uses TRBV5-1 with TRBJ2-3, with a weak D call TRBD1 (6 bases). The CDR3 is 17 residues long. The V gene lost 4 bases and the J gene lost 3 bases, with 21 bases spanning the gap. Germline CDR1 reads SGHRS; CDR2 reads YFSETQ. CDR3 DNA: TGCGCCAGCAGCCGGATACCCTCAGGGGTAGGGACAGATACGCAGTATTTT. It encodes CASSRIPSGVGTDTQYF.

This clone appeared once. V and J are TRBV10-3 and TRBJ2-3, with D hard to call. V lost 0 bases and J 3 bases, leaving 7 bases between the germline ends. The length of the CDR3 is 14 residues. From germline, CDR1 is ENHRY and CDR2 SYGVKD. The CDR3 spells CAISESWGTDTQYF. In nucleotides, the CDR3 is TGTGCCATCAGTGAGTCGTGGGGTACAGATACGCAGTATTTT.

V and J are TRBV7-8 and TRBJ2-1; no clear D gene. Per the germline V gene, CDR1 is SGHVS and CDR2 is FQNEAQ. V lost 1 base and J lost 0, with 7 bases in between. The CDR3 extends over 15 amino acids. CDR3 DNA: TGTGCCAGCAGCTTAGGAAGGTTCTCCTACAATGAGCAGTTCTTC. Translation: CASSLGRFSYNEQFF.

V usage is TRBV6-6 and J usage is TRBJ1-3; no reliable D call. This CDR3 is 15 amino acids long. Germline V lookup: CDR1 MNHNY, CDR2 SVGAGI (reference sequence). Trimming pared 6 bases from V and 4 bases from J, leaving 16 bases between. The DNA for the CDR3 is TGTGCCAGCAGGATATTCGGGGTAGGAGGAAACACCATATATTTT. Its protein is CASRIFGVGGNTIYF.

This chain links TRBV9 with TRBJ2-3; TRBD2 matches 8 bases. The CDR3 is 15 amino acids. Germline trimming cut 0 bases from V and 6 bases from J; bases unmatched to any gene: 6. Germline V CDR1 and CDR2: SGDLS, YYNGEE. The CDR3: CASSVAGGAWDTQYF. DNA for the CDR3: TGTGCCAGCAGCGTAGCGGGGGGGGCTTGGGATACGCAGTATTTT.

This chain connects TRBV10-3 to TRBJ1-2; TRBD1 might be the D (5 bases). Germline V gene lookup returns CDR1 ENHRY and CDR2 SYGVKD. There are 13 residues in the CDR3. The V end lost 4 bases, the J end lost 7 bases, and 13 bases lay between the germline ends. CDR3 in DNA: TGTGCCATCAGTGTCAGGGAGGCTCTTGGCTACACCTTC. Its translation: CAISVREALGYTF.

This clone was counted a single time. The V gene is TRBV2, the J gene TRBJ1-4; D ambiguous. With 10 bases removed from V and 7 bases from J, the gap between germline ends came to 16 bases. This CDR3 has 13 residues. The germline V gene encodes CDR1 SNHLY and CDR2 FYNNEI. CDR3 nucleotides: TGTGCCAACACAGCCCTCGACGGTGAAAAACTGTTTTTT. It is translated as CANTALDGEKLFF.

V gene TRBV9 combines with J gene TRBJ2-1, with a possible D match to TRBD2 (5 bases). Germline V gene data show CDR1 as SGDLS and CDR2 as YYNGEE. V was pared by 0 bases and J by 4 bases, with 11 bases between. This CDR3 spans 15 amino acids. CDR3 region: CASSVAGRRYNEQFF. CDR3 DNA: TGTGCCAGCAGCGTAGCGGGGAGAAGGTACAATGAGCAGTTCTTC.

This clone was counted between two and nine times. The chain uses TRBV6-1 and TRBJ2-2, with D unresolved. Germline V CDR1 and CDR2: MNHNS, SASEGT. V lost 3 bases, J lost 6 bases, and 5 bases lay in between. This CDR3 comprises 12 residues. CDR3: CASSEWAGELFF. As DNA, the CDR3 is TGTGCCAGCAGTGAGTGGGCCGGGGAGCTGTTTTTT.

The chain is built from TRBV11-2 and TRBJ1-1; 8 bases are shared with TRBD1. Germline V gene data show CDR1 as SGHAT and CDR2 as FQNNGV. Unmatched junction bases numbered 8, after V lost 4 bases and J lost 1 base. This CDR3 region has 16 residues. CDR3 bases: TGTGCCAGCAGCTCCAAGCGACAGGGGACGAACACTGAAGCTTTCTTT. Protein: CASSSKRQGTNTEAFF. Full variable domain (missing parts from reference TRBV11-2 and TRBJ1-1): EAGVAQSPRYKIIEKRQSVAFWCNPISGHATLYWYQQILGQGPKLLIQFQNNGVVDDSQLPKDRFSAERLKGVDSTLKIQPAKLEDSAVYLCASSSKRQGTNTEAFFGQGTRLTVV.

This clone was seen only once. This chain uses TRBV27 with TRBJ1-1; possibly TRBD1 for D (6 bases). In germline, CDR1 is MNHEY, CDR2 SMNVEV (reference sequence). The germline V and J ends were trimmed by 3 bases and 4 bases, with 9 bases remaining between them. The CDR3 contains 13 residues. The CDR3 reads CASSFRGRTEAFF. The CDR3 DNA sequence: TGTGCCAGCAGTTTCCGGGGGCGCACTGAAGCTTTCTTT.

This clone was detected once. J is TRBJ2-5 and V is TRBV7-3; 7 bases are a match to TRBD1. V was pared by 6 bases and J by 2 bases, with 3 bases of the junction left unmatched. The CDR3 has 13 residues. From germline, CDR1 is SGHTA and CDR2 FQGTGA. The CDR3 DNA follows: TGTGCCAGCAGTTGGGACAGACAAGAGACCCAGTACTTC. This encodes CASSWDRQETQYF.

V gene TRBV5-1 combines with J gene TRBJ2-1; D remains ambiguous. V was trimmed by 0 bases and J by 0 bases, leaving 7 bases between them. There are 15 residues in the CDR3. Germline V gives CDR1 SGHRS, CDR2 YFSETQ. CDR3: CASSLDLGSYNEQFF. The CDR3 DNA is TGCGCCAGCAGCTTGGATTTGGGCTCCTACAATGAGCAGTTCTTC.

The chain couples TRBV12-5 to TRBJ1-1, with D unresolved. The CDR3 extends over 14 amino acids. Trimming shortened V by 7 bases and J by 5 bases, and 17 bases separated the two germline ends. In germline, CDR1 is LGHNT, CDR2 FRNRAP. The CDR3 here is CASAFSGRLTEAFF. The CDR3 DNA is TGTGCTAGTGCCTTCAGTGGGAGGCTGACTGAAGCTTTCTTT.

The chain recombines TRBV9 with TRBJ2-1; no clear D. Germline V gene sequence: CDR1 SGDLS, CDR2 YYNGEE. The V end lost 4 bases, the J end lost 4 bases, and 18 bases lay between the germline ends. The CDR3 is made up of 16 amino acids. The CDR3 protein is CASSPRASVGYNEQFF. The CDR3 DNA sequence: TGTGCCAGCAGCCCACGGGCGAGCGTGGGTTACAATGAGCAGTTCTTC.

This clone was observed a handful of times. The sample holds other DNA sequences that translate to the same CDR3. The genes are TRBV11-2 and TRBJ1-2; D possibly corresponds to TRBD1 (5 bases). V lost 5 bases, J lost 2 bases, and 9 bases lay in between. Germline V gene sequence: CDR1 SGHAT, CDR2 FQNNGV. This CDR3 has 13 residues. Here the CDR3 reads CASSRDGNYGYTF. In DNA form, the CDR3 reads TGTGCCAGCAGCCGGGACGGAAACTATGGCTACACCTTC.

This clone appeared a few times. This rearrangement joins TRBV18 to TRBJ2-7; TRBD2 matches at 13 bases. The germline CDR1 and CDR2 sequences are KGHSH and LQKENI. V was clipped by 0 bases and J by 2 bases; unmatched bases: 1. CDR3 size: 16 residues. The CDR3 bases are TGTGCCAGCTCACCACCGGGACTAGCGGGAACCTACGAGCAGTACTTC. Amino acid sequence: CASSPPGLAGTYEQYF.